The 4 T cell receptor beta chains below come from one sample, sequenced in a study of CD8 T cells in ankylosing spondylitis. For these receptors, no antigen is known. Broader study findings: Ankylosing spondylitis blood appeared to be characterized by a TCR beta motif of 7 to 9 highly homologous variants.

From the 5' RACE reads, TCRdb called clonotypes with MiXCR, one entry per CDR3 protein. The table has about 390,000 distinct CDR3 sequences, around 22% seen once; the top ten hold about 16%. The sample consisted of blood, either unsorted or a sorted T cell fraction (not recorded which). The receptor set was obtained from a male donor with ankylosing spondylitis.

This clonotype has only a few counts. The V call is TRBV7-2, the J call TRBJ2-1, with D possibly called TRBD1 or TRBD2 (5 bases each). Trimming removed 4 bases from V and 4 bases from J, with 8 bases in between. This CDR3 spans 13 amino acids. The V gene's germline CDR1 is SGHTA and CDR2 FQGNSA. This CDR3 is CASSYGGYNEQFF. The CDR3 bases are TGTGCCAGCAGCTATGGGGGATACAATGAGCAGTTCTTC.

The V and J genes are TRBV4-3 and TRBJ2-7; D is ambiguous. V lost 4 bases to trimming and J lost 2 bases, with 12 bases between them. Germline loops: CDR1 LGHNA, CDR2 YSLEER. The CDR3 contains 14 residues. As DNA, the CDR3 is TGCGCCAGCAGCCCCTCCGCGGATACCTACGAGCAGTACTTC. Protein sequence: CASSPSADTYEQYF.

V is TRBV29-1 and J is TRBJ2-7; the match to TRBD2 covers 13 bases. The J segment lost 6 bases and the V segment lost 7 bases, leaving 9 bases of the junction unmatched. This CDR3 spans 14 amino acids. Per germline, CDR1 SQVTM and CDR2 ANQGSEA. CDR3 amino acids: CSGLGLAGDREQYF. Written as DNA, the CDR3 is TGCAGCGGACTCGGACTAGCGGGAGATCGCGAGCAGTACTTC.

This clonotype was seen a few times. The CDR3 spells CASSYMHRGLTYEQYF. CDR3 coding DNA: TGTGCCAGCAGTTATATGCATCGGGGACTTACCTACGAGCAGTACTTC. This sequence joins TRBV7-9 and TRBJ2-7; tentative D call: TRBD2 (6 bases). Germline CDR1 reads SEHNR; CDR2 reads FQNEAQ (reference sequence). CDR3 length: 16 residues. V dropped 6 bases and J dropped 2 bases, with 20 bases sitting between them.